This entry concerns a single TCR beta chain. This sample is drawn from a study of blood T cell repertoires in COVID-19. Study details: Acute and convalescent COVID-19 specimens originated in the United States, Italy and Spain.

TCRdb keeps only in-frame clones here, not all; method: immunoSEQ multiplex PCR. Found here are almost 250,000 clones, approximately 90% of them singletons; the top ten hold approximately 4.1%. This CDR3 spans 14 amino acids. Germline trimming cut 10 bases from V and 6 bases from J; bases unmatched to any gene: 8. In germline, CDR1 is LNHDA, CDR2 SQIVND (reference sequence). The rearrangement joins TRBV19 to TRBJ1-6; TRBD1 matches 8 bases. The receptor was isolated from a woman under 40 who had recovered from COVID-19. Sequencing input: PBMCs or T cells enriched from blood (not recorded which). For the CDR3, the DNA is TGTGCCACCGGGACAGGCGAACCTAATTCACCCCTCCACTTT. As protein: CATGTGEPNSPLHF.